What follows are 30 T cell receptor beta chains derived from one specimen sequenced in a study of response to subunit inactivated influenza vaccine. TCRdb fed the RT-PCR reads into MiXCR, producing one record per CDR3 protein. The sample lists more than 150,000 distinct CDR3 sequences, about 9% occurring once. The material was non-naive T cells sorted from PBMCs, obtained on the day of vaccination. The receptors derive from a man aged 50 to 60 who received an inactivated influenza vaccine.

There are many counts of this clonotype. The chain combines TRBV27 with TRBJ2-7, with D possibly TRBD1 on 5 matching bases. Germline V gene data show CDR1 as MNHEY and CDR2 as SMNVEV (reference sequence). The CDR3 is 14 residues long. Between the trimmed V and J ends, which lost 1 base and 5 bases, there was a span of 12 bases. CDR3 sequence reads: CASSLWAEGDEQYF. CDR3 bases: TGTGCCAGCAGTTTATGGGCAGAAGGGGACGAGCAGTACTTC.

At least ten counts were recorded for this clonotype. The V and J genes are TRBV6-2 or TRBV6-3 and TRBJ2-7; TRBD1 aligns across 12 bases. Germline CDR1 is MNHEY and CDR2 is SVGEGT. The CDR3 loop spans 16 amino acids. The ends lost 2 bases at V and 3 bases at J; junction bases unmatched: 5. The CDR3 DNA follows: TGTGCCAGCAGTTACCGGGGACAGGGGGCCTTCTACGAGCAGTACTTC. Encoded protein: CASSYRGQGAFYEQYF.

This clonotype was counted at least ten times. For the CDR3, the DNA is TGCGCCAGCAGCTTGAGCGGGAGAGGCGCCGGGGAGCTGTTTTTT. It is translated as CASSLSGRGAGELFF. The rearrangement links TRBV5-1 to TRBJ2-2; TRBD2 matches 8 bases. V shed 1 base and J 6 bases; nucleotides not matched to a gene: 5. Looked up from germline, CDR1 is SGHRS and CDR2 is YFSETQ. There are 15 residues in the CDR3. Together with reference TRBV5-1 and TRBJ2-2, the CDR3 gives the full variable domain: KAGVTQTPRYLIKTRGQQVTLSCSPISGHRSVSWYQQTPGQGLQFLFEYFSETQRNKGNFPGRFSGRQFSNSRSEMNVSTLELGDSALYLCASSLSGRGAGELFFGEGSRLTVL.

The rearrangement uses TRBV27 and TRBJ2-5; D may match TRBD1 or TRBD2 (5 bases each). Germline lookup yields CDR1 MNHEY and CDR2 SMNVEV (reference sequence). The CDR3 is 15 amino acids. Trimming stripped 4 bases from V and 4 bases from J, with 16 bases between. Written as DNA, the CDR3 is TGTGCCAGCAGTTCTAGACCCGGGACCGGAGAGACCCAGTACTTC. Its protein product is CASSSRPGTGETQYF.

This clonotype appeared many times. This sequence joins TRBV5-1 and TRBJ2-7; D is possibly TRBD1 (5 bases). The length of the CDR3 is 13 residues. The germline gives CDR1 SGHRS, CDR2 YFSETQ. Trimming took 4 bases from V and 4 from J, leaving 12 bases between them. CDR3 loop: CASSPDRIYEQYF. The CDR3 DNA follows: TGCGCCAGCAGCCCCGACAGAATTTACGAGCAGTACTTC.

This clonotype was observed a few times. The CDR3 nucleotides read TGTGCCAGCAGCTTAGGGGCAGGGGATAGCAATCAGCCCCAGCATTTT. Translating gives CASSLGAGDSNQPQHF. V and J are TRBV7-9 and TRBJ1-5; weak D call: TRBD1 (6 bases). Trimming pared 1 base from V and 0 bases from J, leaving 10 bases between. This CDR3 region has 16 residues. Germline V gene lookup returns CDR1 SEHNR and CDR2 FQNEAQ (reference sequence).

In its sample, this clonotype was seen a few times. The V gene is TRBV28, the J gene TRBJ2-2; 12 nucleotides align to TRBD2. The CDR3 length is 19 residues. J lost 3 bases, V lost 3 bases, and 11 bases had no gene match. Germline CDR1 MDHEN, CDR2 SYDVKM. The CDR3 spells CASSFPVTSGRTDTGELFF. For the CDR3, the DNA is TGTGCCAGCAGTTTCCCCGTCACTAGCGGGAGGACTGACACCGGGGAGCTGTTTTTT.

This clonotype was seen at least ten times. The CDR3 region has the DNA TGCGCCAGCAGCTTGCGGACAGATGGGCTGGGCATTCAGTACTTC. It translates to CASSLRTDGLGIQYF. This chain connects TRBV5-1 to TRBJ2-4; D is possibly TRBD1 (6 bases). Trimming stripped 1 base from V and 9 bases from J, with 17 bases between. Per germline, CDR1 SGHRS and CDR2 YFSETQ. This CDR3 is built from 15 residues.

Ten or more counts support this clonotype. The gene calls are TRBV20-1 and TRBJ1-2; no firm D call. V was clipped by 4 bases and J by 5 bases, with 11 bases between them. Germline V CDR1 and CDR2: DFQATT, SNEGSKA (reference sequence). The CDR3 covers 12 residues. CDR3 loop: CSAKGLEYGYTF. The DNA for the CDR3 is TGCAGTGCTAAAGGTTTGGAATATGGCTACACCTTC.

This clonotype was recorded only once. The chain has TRBV11-3 and TRBJ2-4; D uncertain. V was shortened by 2 bases and J by 3 bases, with 5 bases between the two germline ends. The CDR3 sequence is 13 residues long. The V gene's germline CDR1 is SGHNT and CDR2 YENEEA. CDR3: CASSLNSKNIQYF. CDR3 in DNA: TGTGCCAGCAGCTTAAACAGCAAAAACATTCAGTACTTC.

A few counts support this clonotype. The chain links TRBV6-4 to TRBJ1-1; D ambiguous. Looked up from germline, CDR1 is MRHNA and CDR2 is SNTAGT. V lost 2 bases to trimming and J lost 4 bases, with 8 bases between them. The CDR3 length is 13 residues. CDR3 in amino acids: CASSDLPGTEAFF. For the CDR3, the DNA is TGTGCCAGCAGTGACCTCCCTGGCACTGAAGCTTTCTTT.

The CDR3 nucleotides read TGTGCCACCAGTGACCCGGGACAGGGTGGTGAAAAACTGTTTTTT. Its translation is CATSDPGQGGEKLFF. The chain joins TRBV24-1 to TRBJ1-4, with 9 bases fitting TRBD1. The CDR3 totals 15 residues. The germline gives CDR1 KGHDR, CDR2 SFDVKD. V lost 4 bases to trimming and J lost 7 bases; unmatched junction nucleotides: 6.

This clonotype was recorded a few times. The chain employs TRBV10-3 and TRBJ2-4; 8 positions match TRBD1. This CDR3 spans 14 amino acids. Germline V lookup: CDR1 ENHRY, CDR2 SYGVKD. V lost 9 bases and J lost 4; bases outside the gene matches: 8. In nucleotides, the CDR3 is TGTGCCATTAGTATAGGACAGGGTAAAAACATTCAGTACTTC. This translates into CAISIGQGKNIQYF.

The genes are TRBV7-9 and TRBJ2-7; unclear D gene. The CDR3 contains 14 residues. The ends were cut back, 4 bases at V and 2 bases at J, with 12 bases in the middle. CDR1 SEHNR and CDR2 FQNEAQ come from the germline V gene (reference sequence). The CDR3 nucleotides are TGTGCCAGCAGCTCGACACTACGGGCCTACGAGCAGTACTTC. This sequence encodes CASSSTLRAYEQYF.

This clonotype was seen many times. The chain employs TRBV2 and TRBJ1-2, with a weak D call TRBD1 (5 bases). Germline CDR1 is SNHLY and CDR2 is FYNNEI. This CDR3 has 17 residues. V dropped 3 bases and J dropped 3 bases, with 20 bases sitting between them. The CDR3 DNA is TGTGCCAGCAGTGACCCCCTCGACAGTCTAAACGACTATGGCTACACCTTC. Its translation: CASSDPLDSLNDYGYTF.

At least ten counts were recorded for this clonotype. The chain combines TRBV7-2 with TRBJ2-2, with unresolved D. The CDR3 totals 13 residues. Germline V lookup: CDR1 SGHTA, CDR2 FQGNSA. Trimming took 2 bases from V and 6 from J, leaving 7 bases between them. CDR3 sequence reads: CASSLLYPGELFF. CDR3 bases: TGTGCCAGCAGCTTACTATATCCCGGGGAGCTGTTTTTT.

The chain employs TRBV5-6 and TRBJ2-2, with no clear D. The CDR3 runs to 16 residues. Trimming pared 0 bases from V and 5 bases from J, leaving 14 bases between. The V gene's germline CDR1 is SGHDT and CDR2 YYEEEE. In DNA, the CDR3 is TGTGCCAGCAGCTTGGCGGGCACGTTGGCAACCGGGGAGCTGTTTTTT. This gives the protein CASSLAGTLATGELFF.

This clonotype was counted between two and nine times. V and J are TRBV5-5 and TRBJ2-1, with 7 bases identical to TRBD2. CDR3 length equals 15 residues. Germline trimming cut 0 bases from V and 10 bases from J; bases unmatched to any gene: 10. The V gene's germline CDR1 is SGHKS and CDR2 YYEKEE (reference sequence). CDR3 sequence: CASSLGDYVFYEQFF. In DNA form, the CDR3 reads TGTGCCAGCAGCTTGGGGGACTACGTCTTTTACGAGCAGTTCTTC.

This clonotype was found many times. This rearrangement joins TRBV10-3 to TRBJ2-1; 8 bases fit TRBD2. After removal of 7 bases from V and 5 bases from J, the junction contained 10 bases not matched to a gene. CDR3 length: 15 amino acids. The germline CDR1 and CDR2 sequences are ENHRY and SYGVKD. CDR3 amino acids: CAITRGAGVDNEQFF. In DNA form, the CDR3 reads TGTGCCATCACCCGGGGAGCGGGAGTGGACAATGAGCAGTTCTTC.

The V gene is TRBV20-1, the J gene TRBJ2-4, with 7 bases lining up with TRBD1. The germline CDR1 and CDR2 sequences are DFQATT and SNEGSKA (reference sequence). The CDR3 is made up of 16 amino acids. Trimming removed 1 base from V and 0 bases from J; junction bases left unmatched: 6. CDR3: CSARVDRALAKNIQYF. Written as DNA, the CDR3 is TGCAGTGCTAGAGTTGACAGGGCGCTAGCCAAAAACATTCAGTACTTC.

J is TRBJ1-4 and V is TRBV30; D is undetermined. V shed 0 bases and J shed 7 bases, with 15 bases lying between them. Germline V gene sequence: CDR1 GTSNPN, CDR2 SVGIG (reference sequence). CDR3 size: 15 residues. This CDR3 is CAWSVWAQSGEKLFF. The CDR3 nucleotides are TGTGCCTGGAGTGTGTGGGCCCAGTCGGGTGAAAAACTGTTTTTT.

The rearrangement uses TRBV6-1 and TRBJ1-1; tentative D call: TRBD1 (6 bases). Germline V lookup: CDR1 MNHNS, CDR2 SASEGT. Trimming took 6 bases from V and 0 from J, leaving 8 bases between them. The CDR3 consists of 13 residues. CDR3 amino acids: CASRDSLNTEAFF. CDR3 coding DNA: TGTGCCAGCAGGGACAGTCTGAACACTGAAGCTTTCTTT.

The chain links TRBV5-1 to TRBJ2-3; TRBD1 matches 9 bases. This CDR3 contains 14 residues. V lost 4 bases to trimming and J lost 2 bases; unmatched junction nucleotides: 2. The V gene's germline CDR1 is SGHRS and CDR2 YFSETQ. CDR3 in amino acids: CASSRTGDTDTQYF. The CDR3, as DNA: TGCGCCAGCAGCAGGACAGGGGACACAGATACGCAGTATTTT. Supplemented by reference TRBV5-1 and TRBJ2-3, the full variable domain reads KAGVTQTPRYLIKTRGQQVTLSCSPISGHRSVSWYQQTPGQGLQFLFEYFSETQRNKGNFPGRFSGRQFSNSRSEMNVSTLELGDSALYLCASSRTGDTDTQYFGPGTRLTVL.

This clonotype was picked up a small number of times. The chain couples TRBV5-4 to TRBJ2-2, with 7 nucleotides matching TRBD1. The germline gives CDR1 SGHNT, CDR2 YYREEE (reference sequence). The CDR3 is 14 amino acids. Trimming removed 4 bases from V and 8 bases from J; junction bases left unmatched: 8. The CDR3: CASSTYRGAGELFF. The DNA of the CDR3 is TGTGCCAGCAGCACCTACAGGGGAGCGGGGGAGCTGTTTTTT. The whole variable domain, filled in from reference TRBV5-4 and TRBJ2-2, reads ETGVTQSPTHLIKTRGQQVTLRCSSQSGHNTVSWYQQALGQGPQFIFQYYREEENGRGNFPPRFSGLQFPNYSSELNVNALELDDSALYLCASSTYRGAGELFFGEGSRLTVL.

This clonotype has only a few counts. This sequence joins TRBV7-8 and TRBJ2-2; D unresolved. The V gene lost 2 bases and the J gene lost 2 bases, with 12 bases spanning the gap. The CDR3 contains 16 residues. The V gene's germline CDR1 is SGHVS and CDR2 FQNEAQ. This CDR3 is CASSLIGGPNTGELFF. The CDR3 DNA reads as TGTGCCAGCAGCTTAATCGGCGGCCCTAACACCGGGGAGCTGTTTTTT. The variable domain in full, completed from reference TRBV7-8 and TRBJ2-2, reads GAGVSQSPRYKVAKRGQDVALRCDPISGHVSLFWYQQALGQGPEFLTYFQNEAQLDKSGLPSDRFFAERPEGSVSTLKIQRTQQEDSAVYLCASSLIGGPNTGELFFGEGSRLTVL.

This clonotype was recorded a few times. The chain recombines TRBV15 with TRBJ2-7; D gene ambiguous. This CDR3 is 13 amino acids long. CDR1 LNHNV and CDR2 YYDKDF come from the germline V gene (reference sequence). Trimming removed 6 bases from V and 2 bases from J, with 11 bases in between. CDR3 amino acids: CATSRPPTYEQYF. CDR3 in DNA: TGTGCCACCAGTAGACCCCCAACCTACGAGCAGTACTTC.

This clonotype has a count of ten or more. Relative to the germline gene, one junction end is altered; a read error may explain this. This chain connects TRBV5-1 to TRBJ2-2; D is unclear. The CDR3 contains 15 residues. Germline V gives CDR1 SGHRS, CDR2 YFSETQ. CDR3 bases: TGCGCCAGCAGCTTGGGCCCTACTCAAACCGAGGAGCTGTTTTTT. It codes for CASSLGPTQTEELFF. The full variable domain, in which reference TRBV5-1 and TRBJ2-2 provide the parts outside the CDR3, is KAGVTQTPRYLIKTRGQQVTLSCSPISGHRSVSWYQQTPGQGLQFLFEYFSETQRNKGNFPGRFSGRQFSNSRSEMNVSTLELGDSALYLCASSLGPTQTEELFFGEGSRLTVL.

The chain recombines TRBV29-1 with TRBJ2-7; TRBD1 matches at 9 bases. Trimming at V came to 5 bases and at J to 3 bases, leaving 5 bases not matched to a gene. CDR1 is SQVTM, CDR2 ANQGSEA, per germline. CDR3 length equals 13 residues. CDR3 protein: CSVRQGENYEQYF. Written as DNA, the CDR3 is TGCAGCGTTAGACAGGGGGAAAACTACGAGCAGTACTTC.

The table lists this clonotype with a few counts. The chain employs TRBV11-2 and TRBJ2-2; no clear D. The CDR3 spans 15 residues. The V end was cut by 4 bases, the J end by 1 base, with 10 bases between. Germline V gene data show CDR1 as SGHAT and CDR2 as FQNNGV. The CDR3 bases are TGTGCCAGCAGCTCCAGCCATTTGAACACCGGGGAGCTGTTTTTT. The encoded protein is CASSSSHLNTGELFF.

This clonotype came up many times. The CDR3 sequence: CSVARGMGSDTQYF. The CDR3 region has the DNA TGCAGCGTCGCCCGGGGTATGGGTTCAGATACGCAGTATTTT. This chain links TRBV29-1 with TRBJ2-3; D possibly corresponds to TRBD2 (5 bases). V lost 6 bases and J 4 bases, leaving 17 bases between the germline ends. Germline V gene sequence: CDR1 SQVTM, CDR2 ANQGSEA. This CDR3 spans 14 amino acids.